These 26 T cell receptor beta chains were sequenced from one sample in a study of T cells expressing NK-cell markers (TCRdb year 2020). The library was produced with 5' RACE. The reads were generated on an Illumina HiSeq 2000. TCRdb reprocessed the public reads and reports one entry per CDR3 protein sequence, without DNA. This sample's listing comprises 350,000 to 400,000 distinct CDR3 sequences. The ten largest clones represent about 10% of the sample. The sample comprised blood T cells: a sorted CD56 or NKG2C T cell subset, CD4+ or CD8+ T cells, or bulk PBMC T cells (not recorded which). The receptor set was obtained from a woman aged 50 to 65 in good health. Donor details come from another sample of the same person, matched by shared clones.

V usage is TRBV5-1 and J usage is TRBJ2-1; with no DNA, the TCRdb D assignment of TRBD2 cannot be verified. Germline V gene sequence: CDR1 SGHRS, CDR2 YFSETQ. This CDR3 spans 15 amino acids. The CDR3 spells CASKGISGPSREQFF.

The V gene is TRBV27, the J gene TRBJ2-6; TCRdb selects TRBD2, and the lack of DNA leaves this call unchecked. The CDR3 consists of 18 residues. The germline gives CDR1 MNHEY, CDR2 SMNVEV (reference sequence). CDR3 sequence: CASSLTLAGAGGANVLTF.

The chain uses TRBV28 and TRBJ1-1; the TCRdb D gene call, TRBD1, has no DNA to confirm it. Germline CDR1 and CDR2: MDHEN and SYDVKM. This CDR3 comprises 13 residues. This CDR3 reads CASSRSGFTEAFF. The variable domain in full, with the rest retrieved from reference TRBV28 and TRBJ1-1, is DVKVTQSSRYLVKRTGEKVFLECVQDMDHENMFWYRQDPGLGLRLIYFSYDVKMKEKGDIPEGYSVSREKKERFSLILESASTNQTSMYLCASSRSGFTEAFFGQGTRLTVV.

The chain links TRBV20-1 to TRBJ2-3; TCRdb outputs TRBD2, but without DNA this stays unchecked. The CDR3 runs to 16 residues. In germline, CDR1 is DFQATT, CDR2 SNEGSKA (reference sequence). The CDR3 protein is CSARVKSFSEGDTQYF.

The gene calls are TRBV20-1 and TRBJ1-1. The germline V gene encodes CDR1 DFQATT and CDR2 SNEGSKA (reference sequence). The CDR3 covers 14 residues. The CDR3 is CSAVGPIGSGEAFF.

V gene TRBV12-3 or TRBV12-4 combines with J gene TRBJ2-2. The CDR3 consists of 14 residues. This CDR3 reads CASSPFDLTGELFF.

The chain uses TRBV10-2 and TRBJ1-1; TCRdb selects TRBD1, and the lack of DNA leaves this call unchecked. The germline V gene has CDR1 WSHSY and CDR2 SAAADI. The CDR3 contains 14 residues. CDR3 loop: CASSWGTMNTEAFF.

This CDR3 reads CASSPLGSAGELFF. The chain has TRBV12-3 or TRBV12-4 and TRBJ2-2; without DNA, the TCRdb call of TRBD1 cannot be checked. The CDR3 totals 14 residues.

CDR3 protein: CASSLDWVRRTQYF. The J gene is TRBJ2-5, the V gene TRBV5-1. The CDR3 is made up of 14 amino acids. The germline V gene encodes CDR1 SGHRS and CDR2 YFSETQ.

This rearrangement joins TRBV10-3 to TRBJ2-1; the D gene TCRdb calls, TRBD1, cannot be checked with no DNA. Germline CDR1 ENHRY, CDR2 SYGVKD. This CDR3 is built from 15 residues. The CDR3 sequence is CAISTGQGATNEQFF.

V usage is TRBV29-1 and J usage is TRBJ2-4; TCRdb's D call, TRBD2, is unchecked because there is no DNA. Per germline, CDR1 SQVTM and CDR2 ANQGSEA. The CDR3 spans 12 residues. The chain's CDR3 is CSAEFGGHIQYF.

The chain combines TRBV5-1 with TRBJ2-5; TCRdb's D call of TRBD1 is untestable without DNA. The CDR3 extends over 15 amino acids. Germline-derived CDR1 and CDR2 are SGHRS and YFSETQ. CDR3 loop: CASSDNRGDRETQYF.

J is TRBJ2-7 and V is TRBV5-4. From germline, CDR1 is SGHNT and CDR2 YYREEE (reference sequence). CDR3 size: 13 residues. CDR3 sequence: CASSSGLSYEQYF.

The chain combines TRBV10-2 with TRBJ2-2. The germline CDR1 and CDR2 sequences are WSHSY and SAAADI. This CDR3 has 15 amino acids. The CDR3 protein is CASSDGMENTGELFF.

The chain joins TRBV7-8 to TRBJ1-6; the TRBD1 assignment by TCRdb is unverifiable without DNA. This CDR3 is built from 14 residues. In germline, CDR1 is SGHVS, CDR2 FQNEAQ. CDR3 loop: CASSLLGQGSPLHF.

The chain combines TRBV25-1 with TRBJ1-2; TCRdb calls TRBD1, which cannot be checked without DNA. The CDR3 contains 14 residues. CDR1 MGHDK and CDR2 SYGVNS come from the germline V gene. The CDR3 protein is CASAETGINYGYTF.

Here the CDR3 reads CATDGGSYEQYF. The chain is built from TRBV28 and TRBJ2-7. The germline V gene encodes CDR1 MDHEN and CDR2 SYDVKM. This CDR3 has 12 residues. Full variable domain (missing parts from reference TRBV28 and TRBJ2-7): DVKVTQSSRYLVKRTGEKVFLECVQDMDHENMFWYRQDPGLGLRLIYFSYDVKMKEKGDIPEGYSVSREKKERFSLILESASTNQTSMYLCATDGGSYEQYFGPGTRLTVT.

The rearrangement links TRBV4-1 to TRBJ1-1; the D gene TCRdb calls, TRBD1, cannot be checked with no DNA. CDR1 and CDR2 (germline): MGHRA, YSYEKL. The CDR3 totals 14 residues. The CDR3 reads CASSQETGGVEAFF.

The chain couples TRBV5-1 to TRBJ2-7; without DNA, the TCRdb call of TRBD1 cannot be checked. The CDR3 consists of 19 residues. The germline V gene has CDR1 SGHRS and CDR2 YFSETQ. Here the CDR3 reads CASSFINVPGQGFTYEQYF.

The chain employs TRBV29-1 and TRBJ2-7; TCRdb's assignment of TRBD2 cannot be checked, as there is no DNA. The CDR3 totals 13 residues. Germline assignment: CDR1 SQVTM and CDR2 ANQGSEA. The chain's CDR3 is CSVLRDWSYEQYF.

The V call is TRBV3-1, the J call TRBJ1-4. CDR3 length equals 12 residues. Germline CDR1 reads LGHDT; CDR2 reads YNNKEL (reference sequence). The CDR3 region is CASSKLESNLFF. Drawing the rest from reference TRBV3-1 and TRBJ1-4, the complete variable domain is DTAVSQTPKYLVTQMGNDKSIKCEQNLGHDTMYWYKQDSKKFLKIMFSYNNKELIINETVPNRFSPKSPDKAHLNLHINSLELGDSAVYFCASSKLESNLFFGSGTQLSVL.

The V and J genes are TRBV5-6 and TRBJ2-1. In germline, CDR1 is SGHDT, CDR2 YYEEEE. The CDR3 is made up of 16 amino acids. The CDR3 loop is CASSLEGSSSYNEQFF. The entire variable domain, with the rest obtained from reference TRBV5-6 and TRBJ2-1, is as follows: DAGVTQSPTHLIKTRGQQVTLRCSPKSGHDTVSWYQQALGQGPQFIFQYYEEEERQRGNFPDRFSGHQFPNYSSELNVNALLLGDSALYLCASSLEGSSSYNEQFFGPGTRLTVL.

The chain combines TRBV28 with TRBJ2-3; TCRdb's D call, TRBD2, is unchecked because there is no DNA. This CDR3 spans 15 amino acids. From germline, CDR1 is MDHEN and CDR2 SYDVKM. CDR3 amino acids: CASSLLADATDTQYF.

The chain uses TRBV19 and TRBJ2-6; the D call from TCRdb, TRBD2, cannot be confirmed without DNA. The length of the CDR3 is 15 residues. CDR1 is LNHDA, CDR2 SQIVND, per germline (reference sequence). CDR3 sequence reads: CASMEGKSGANVLTF.

The chain carries TRBV20-1 and TRBJ2-2; TCRdb names TRBD1, which stays unverified in the absence of DNA. The CDR3 length is 12 residues. Per the germline V gene, CDR1 is DFQATT and CDR2 is SNEGSKA (reference sequence). CDR3 region: CSARQGIGELFF.

This sequence joins TRBV7-2 and TRBJ2-3; TCRdb proposes TRBD2, but this gene call is untestable without DNA. CDR1 and CDR2 from the germline V gene are SGHTA and FQGNSA. The CDR3 covers 17 residues. The CDR3 sequence: CASSPGTSGRWIDTQYF. Together with reference TRBV7-2 and TRBJ2-3, the CDR3 gives the full variable domain: GAGVSQSPSNKVTEKGKDVELRCDPISGHTALYWYRQSLGQGLEFLIYFQGNSAPDKSGLPSDRFSAERTGGSVSTLTIQRTQQEDSAVYLCASSPGTSGRWIDTQYFGPGTRLTVL.